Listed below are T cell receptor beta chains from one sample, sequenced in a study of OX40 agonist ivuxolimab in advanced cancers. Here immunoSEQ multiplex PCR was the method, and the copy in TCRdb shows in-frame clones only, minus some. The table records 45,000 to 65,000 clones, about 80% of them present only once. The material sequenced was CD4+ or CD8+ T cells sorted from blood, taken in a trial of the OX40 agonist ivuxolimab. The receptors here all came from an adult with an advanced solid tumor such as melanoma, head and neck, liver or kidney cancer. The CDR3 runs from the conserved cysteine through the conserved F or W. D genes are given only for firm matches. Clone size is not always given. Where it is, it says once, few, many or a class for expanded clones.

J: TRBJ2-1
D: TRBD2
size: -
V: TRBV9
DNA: TGTGCCAGCAGCCAGGGTCTAGCGGGGGGGCTGGGTGAGCAGTTCTTC
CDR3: CASSQGLAGGLGEQFF

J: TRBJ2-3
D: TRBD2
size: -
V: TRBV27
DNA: TGTGCCAGCAGTTCCCTAACCGGGGGGGGCACAGATACGCAGTATTTT
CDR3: CASSSLTGGGTDTQYF

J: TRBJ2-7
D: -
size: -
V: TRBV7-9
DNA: TGTGCCAGCAGCCCTGGGACGACCTCCTACGAGCAGTACTTC
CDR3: CASSPGTTSYEQYF

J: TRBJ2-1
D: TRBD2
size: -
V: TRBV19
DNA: TGTGCCAGTAGTATAAGCGGGGGGGCCGTTGAGCAGTTCTTC
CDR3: CASSISGGAVEQFF

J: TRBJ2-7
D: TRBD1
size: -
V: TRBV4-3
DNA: TGCGCCAGCAGCCAAACGGGACAGGGGTGGGACGAGCAGTACTTC
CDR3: CASSQTGQGWDEQYF

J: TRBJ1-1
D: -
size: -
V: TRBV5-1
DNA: TGCGCCAGCAGCTTGTTAGGGGACACTGAAGCTTTCTTT
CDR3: CASSLLGDTEAFF

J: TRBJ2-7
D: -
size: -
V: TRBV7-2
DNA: TGTGCCAGCAGCCCAAATCCCGCTCCAAGAAACGAGCAGTACTTC
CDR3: CASSPNPAPRNEQYF

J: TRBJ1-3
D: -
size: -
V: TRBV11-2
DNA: TGTGCCAGCAGCTTAGATCGGCGGTACCCCCGGAGTGGAAACACCATATATTTT
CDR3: CASSLDRRYPRSGNTIYF

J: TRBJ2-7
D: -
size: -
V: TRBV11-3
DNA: TGTGCCAGCAGCTTAGATCACAGATACGAGCAGTACTTC
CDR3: CASSLDHRYEQYF

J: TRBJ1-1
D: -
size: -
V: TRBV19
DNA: TGTGCCAGTAGTTTCGGGGTAGGAGCGGTGAACACTGAAGCTTTCTTT
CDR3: CASSFGVGAVNTEAFF

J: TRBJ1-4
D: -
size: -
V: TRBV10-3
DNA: TGTGCCATCAGGCGGGACGGGAATGAAAAACTGTTTTTT
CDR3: CAIRRDGNEKLFF

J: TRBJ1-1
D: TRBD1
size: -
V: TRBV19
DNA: TGTGCCAGTAGTAGACAGGGTATGAACACTGAAGCTTTCTTT
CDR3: CASSRQGMNTEAFF

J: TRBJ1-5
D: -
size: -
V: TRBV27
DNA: TGTGCCAGCAGTTTCGACAGCTATAGCAATCAGCCCCAGCATTTT
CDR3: CASSFDSYSNQPQHF

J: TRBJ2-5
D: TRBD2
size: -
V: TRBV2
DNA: TGTGCCAGCAGTGAAGGGCCTAGCGGGCGGCAAGAGACCCAGTACTTC
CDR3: CASSEGPSGRQETQYF

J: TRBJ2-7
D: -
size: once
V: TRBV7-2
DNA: TGTGCCAGCAGCTTAGGACAGGGAGGGGAGCAGTACTTC
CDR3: CASSLGQGGEQYF

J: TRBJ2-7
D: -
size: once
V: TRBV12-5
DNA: TGTGCTAGTGGTTTGGTATTGGCAGGGTCCGACGAGCAGTACTTC
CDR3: CASGLVLAGSDEQYF

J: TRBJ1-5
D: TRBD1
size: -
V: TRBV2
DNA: TGTGCCAGCAGTGACAGGGGGGTGGGTCAGCCCCAGCATTTT
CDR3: CASSDRGVGQPQHF

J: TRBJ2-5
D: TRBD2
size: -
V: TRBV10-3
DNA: TGTTCCGCGAGTGGCGGGGGATCGGAGACCCAGTACTTC
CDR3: CSASGGGSETQYF

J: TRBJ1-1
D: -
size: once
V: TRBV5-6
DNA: TGTGCCAGCAGCTTGGTAGGACGGATGAACACTGAAGCTTTCTTT
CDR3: CASSLVGRMNTEAFF

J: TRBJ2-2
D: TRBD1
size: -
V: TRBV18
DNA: TGTGCCAGCTCACCACCCGGGACAGCGAACACCGGGGAGCTGTTTTTT
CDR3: CASSPPGTANTGELFF

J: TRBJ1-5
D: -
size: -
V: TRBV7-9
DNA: TGTGCCAGCAGCTTGGTCGGGGGTCAGCCCCAGCATTTT
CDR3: CASSLVGGQPQHF

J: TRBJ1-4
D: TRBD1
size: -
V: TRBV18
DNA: TGTGCCAGCTCACCGGGTCGACAGGGGAGCAATGAAAAACTGTTTTTT
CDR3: CASSPGRQGSNEKLFF

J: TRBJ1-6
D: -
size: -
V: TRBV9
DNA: TGTGCCAGCAGCGTAGTCTGGGACGGCGGTTCACCCCTCCACTTT
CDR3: CASSVVWDGGSPLHF

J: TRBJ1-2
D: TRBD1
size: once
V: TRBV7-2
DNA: TGTGCCAGCAGCTCAGAGGGGGCCAACTATGGCTACACCTTC
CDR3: CASSSEGANYGYTF

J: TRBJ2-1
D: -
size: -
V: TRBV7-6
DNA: TGTGCCAGCAGTCAGAGCTCCTACAATGAGCAGTTCTTC
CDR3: CASSQSSYNEQFF

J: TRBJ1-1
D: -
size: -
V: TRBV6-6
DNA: TGTGCCAGCAGTAAGAGGATGAACACTGAAGCTTTCTTT
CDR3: CASSKRMNTEAFF

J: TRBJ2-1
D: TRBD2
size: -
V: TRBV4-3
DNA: TGCGCCAGCAGCCCGGAACTAGCGGGGGGCTATAATGAGCAGTTCTTC
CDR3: CASSPELAGGYNEQFF

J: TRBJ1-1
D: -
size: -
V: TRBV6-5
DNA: TGTGCCAGCAGTTCACGAAGCCTCTCGAACACTGAAGCTTTCTTT
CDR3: CASSSRSLSNTEAFF

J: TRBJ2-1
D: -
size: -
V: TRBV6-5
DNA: TGTGCCAGCAGTTACGGGACCCTCTCCTACAATGAGCAGTTCTTC
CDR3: CASSYGTLSYNEQFF

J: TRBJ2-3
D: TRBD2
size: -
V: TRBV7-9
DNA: TGTGCCAGCAGCCCAGCGGGGGGGCCGTATACGCAGTATTTT
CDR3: CASSPAGGPYTQYF

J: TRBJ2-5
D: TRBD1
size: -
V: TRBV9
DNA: TGTGCCAGCAGCAACCTACAGGGGGAAGGTGGAGAGACCCAGTACTTC
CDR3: CASSNLQGEGGETQYF

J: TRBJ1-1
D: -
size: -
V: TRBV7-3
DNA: TGTGCCAGCAGCTCGGGACCTAGCACTGAAGCTTTCTTT
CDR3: CASSSGPSTEAFF

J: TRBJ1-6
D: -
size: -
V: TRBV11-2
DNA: TGTGCCAGCAGCTTAGGTGTGATTAATTCACCCCTCCACTTT
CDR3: CASSLGVINSPLHF

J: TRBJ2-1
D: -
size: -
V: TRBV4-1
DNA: TGCGCCAGCAGCCAAGTGGGTTACAATGAGCAGTTCTTC
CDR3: CASSQVGYNEQFF

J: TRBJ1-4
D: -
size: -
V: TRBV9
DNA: TGTGCCAGCAGCGGAAGTTTCTCAGGGGCCCTTAATGAAAAACTGTTTTTT
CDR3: CASSGSFSGALNEKLFF

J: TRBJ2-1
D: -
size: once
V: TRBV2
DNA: TGTGCCAGCAGTGAAAAGGGCAGCCCCAATGAGCAGTTCTTC
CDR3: CASSEKGSPNEQFF

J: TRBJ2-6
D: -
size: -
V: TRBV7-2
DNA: TGTGCCAGCAGCTTAGCTACATCCGGAGGCCGGGCGGCTGGGGCCAACGTCCTGACTTTC
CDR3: CASSLATSGGRAAGANVLTF

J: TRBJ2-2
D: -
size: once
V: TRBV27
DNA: TGTGCCAGCAGAGAGGGGGGGTTTAACACCGGGGAGCTGTTTTTT
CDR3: CASREGGFNTGELFF

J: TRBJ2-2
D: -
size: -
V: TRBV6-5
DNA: TGTGCCAGCAGTTACACGGAGGCCGGGGAGCTGTTTTTT
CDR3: CASSYTEAGELFF

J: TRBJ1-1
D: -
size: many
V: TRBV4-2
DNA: TGTGCCAGCAGCCCCAATTCTCGGCAGGGTCTGTTCACTGAAGCTTTCTTT
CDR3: CASSPNSRQGLFTEAFF

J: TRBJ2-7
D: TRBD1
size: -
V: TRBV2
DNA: TGTGCCAGCACTACAGGGGGCGTCTCCTACGAGCAGTACTTC
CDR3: CASTTGGVSYEQYF

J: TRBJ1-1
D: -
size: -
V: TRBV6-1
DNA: TGTGCCAGCAGTGATCACATTATGAACACTGAAGCTTTCTTT
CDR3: CASSDHIMNTEAFF

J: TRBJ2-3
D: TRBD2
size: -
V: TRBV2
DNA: TGTGCCAGCAGTGAGGGCAGCGGGGGGGCAGATACGCAGTATTTT
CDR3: CASSEGSGGADTQYF

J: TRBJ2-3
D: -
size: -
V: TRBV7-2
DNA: TGTGCCAGCAGCTTTGGAAGGCGCACAGATACGCAGTATTTT
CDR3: CASSFGRRTDTQYF

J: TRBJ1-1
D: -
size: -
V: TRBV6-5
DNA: TGTGCCAGCAGTTATTCTGTTCTGAACACTGAAGCTTTCTTT
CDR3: CASSYSVLNTEAFF

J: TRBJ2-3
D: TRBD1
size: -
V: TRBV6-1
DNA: TGTGCCAGCAGGGCCGGGACAGGGGGCACAGATACGCAGTATTTT
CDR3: CASRAGTGGTDTQYF

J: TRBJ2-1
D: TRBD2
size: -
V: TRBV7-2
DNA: TGTGCCAGCAGCCCACCGGGACTAGCCTACAATGAGCAGTTCTTC
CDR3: CASSPPGLAYNEQFF

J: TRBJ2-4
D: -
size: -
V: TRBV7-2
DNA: TGTGCCAGCAGCTTAGAGCGCATTCAGTACTTC
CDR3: CASSLERIQYF

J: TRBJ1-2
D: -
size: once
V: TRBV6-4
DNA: TGTGCCAGCACCGGACCAATACGGGGCTACACCTTC
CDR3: CASTGPIRGYTF

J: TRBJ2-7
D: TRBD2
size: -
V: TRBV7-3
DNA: TGTGCCAGCAGCCTTCGGGAGGCCGGGGAGCAGTACTTC
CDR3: CASSLREAGEQYF

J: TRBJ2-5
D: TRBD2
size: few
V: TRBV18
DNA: TGTGCCAGCTCACCTGGACTAGCGGGGACCGCGCAAGAGACCCAGTACTTC
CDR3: CASSPGLAGTAQETQYF

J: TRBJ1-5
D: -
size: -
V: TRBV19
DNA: TGTGCCAGTAGTAGCTCCGGGCCCACGGGGCAGCCCCAGCATTTT
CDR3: CASSSSGPTGQPQHF

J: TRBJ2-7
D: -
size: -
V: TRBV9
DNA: TGTGCCAGCAGCGTAGGGCCGAGCTCCTACGAGCAGTACTTC
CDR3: CASSVGPSSYEQYF

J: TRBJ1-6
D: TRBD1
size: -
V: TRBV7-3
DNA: TGTGCCAGCAGCCTCAGACAGGGATGGGGTTATAATTCACCCCTCCACTTT
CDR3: CASSLRQGWGYNSPLHF

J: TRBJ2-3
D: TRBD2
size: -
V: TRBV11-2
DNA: TGTGCCAGCAGCTTGTTTAGCGGGGGGTCTTCAGATACGCAGTATTTT
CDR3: CASSLFSGGSSDTQYF

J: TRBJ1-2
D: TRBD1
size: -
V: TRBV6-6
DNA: TGTGCCAGCAGCAGGGGGTCTTTCGATAACTATGGCTACACCTTC
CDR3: CASSRGSFDNYGYTF

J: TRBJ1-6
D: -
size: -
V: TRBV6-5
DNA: TGTGCCAGCAGTAGGCAGGGGTCACCCCTCCACTTT
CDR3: CASSRQGSPLHF